Detailed here is one T cell receptor beta chain. The antigen remains undetermined. This entry is derived from a study of somatic mutations in cytotoxic T cells in rheumatoid arthritis. Healthy control participants comprised blood donors of median age about 58 years (range 21-70), of whom under 65% were female. Clones were read by immunoSEQ multiplex PCR, and TCRdb kept only the in-frame ones, dropping some. This table holds tens of thousands of clones, more than 80% found once. Notes on the study in general: Between rheumatoid arthritis patients and age-matched healthy controls, CD8+ T-cell clonality showed no significant difference.

The CDR3 totals 16 residues. The source material was CD8+ T cells sorted from blood. The TCR sequence derives from a man between 40 and 49 years old in good health. V and J are TRBV21-1 and TRBJ2-7; TRBD2 is the table's D call, not checked against the DNA. TRBV21-1 is a known pseudogene. In DNA form, the CDR3 reads TGTGCCAGCAGCAAAGTCCGCAGGTCTGTCAGCGGGCTACAGTACTTC. This codes for CASSKVRRSVSGLQYF.